The 12 T cell receptor beta chains below come from one sample, sequenced in a study of spatial heterogeneity in lung cancer. TCRdb analysed the 5' RACE reads with MiXCR anew, one entry per CDR3 protein. The table lists some 25,000 distinct CDR3 sequences, around 5.1% of them singletons. Noted time point: sample taken at primary tumor resection. Sequencing was performed on PBMCs, taken at surgery. The receptors derive from a male donor with early-stage non-small cell lung cancer.

The sample holds many counts of this clonotype. The chain couples TRBV20-1 to TRBJ2-5; 7 bases line up with TRBD1. The CDR3 has 18 residues. Germline V gene lookup returns CDR1 DFQATT and CDR2 SNEGSKA (reference sequence). With V trimmed by 2 bases and J by 0 bases, 15 bases remained unmatched. This chain's CDR3 is CSARPSQYRGYDQETQYF. Here the CDR3 DNA reads TGCAGTGCTAGACCTTCCCAATACAGGGGTTACGACCAAGAGACCCAGTACTTC.

This clonotype was observed many times. The chain links TRBV7-2 to TRBJ2-7; D remains unclear. The germline CDR1 and CDR2 sequences are SGHTA and FQGNSA. This CDR3 is built from 14 residues. Trimming took off 5 bases at V and 1 base at J, with 12 bases between the two ends. This CDR3 reads CASSPAQVSYEQYF. The CDR3, as DNA: TGTGCCAGCAGCCCCGCGCAGGTATCCTACGAGCAGTACTTC.

This clonotype came up many times. The CDR3 region has the DNA TGTGCCAGCAGCTTAGAGGCTAGCGGGGGGGCCGCTTCAGATACGCAGTATTTT. Translating it yields CASSLEASGGAASDTQYF. The chain links TRBV7-2 to TRBJ2-3; 12 bases line up with TRBD2. This CDR3 is built from 18 residues. V lost 1 base to trimming and J lost 4 bases; unmatched junction nucleotides: 9. Germline V gene lookup returns CDR1 SGHTA and CDR2 FQGNSA.

This clonotype was picked up many times. The V gene is TRBV6-2 or TRBV6-3, the J gene TRBJ1-5, with TRBD1 identical over 7 bases. J gave up 5 bases and V 2 bases, and 12 bases lay outside the gene matches. The germline V gene has CDR1 MNHEY and CDR2 SVGEGT. The CDR3 loop spans 17 amino acids. The CDR3 protein is CASSYVAETGTHQPQHF. CDR3 in DNA: TGTGCCAGCAGTTACGTCGCCGAGACAGGGACTCATCAGCCCCAGCATTTT.

V usage is TRBV5-5 and J usage is TRBJ1-1; D not certain. CDR1 is SGHKS and CDR2 is YYEKEE in the germline V gene (reference sequence). Trimming stripped 4 bases from V and 1 base from J, with 8 bases between. This CDR3 is 13 amino acids long. CDR3 DNA sequence: TGTGCCAGCAGCCCGACCTCGAACACTGAAGCTTTCTTT. Protein: CASSPTSNTEAFF.

This clonotype was detected many times. The chain carries TRBV30 and TRBJ1-5; D not certain. Looked up from germline, CDR1 is GTSNPN and CDR2 is SVGIG (reference sequence). The CDR3 is made up of 15 amino acids. The V end was cut by 3 bases, the J end by 0 bases, with 12 bases between. The CDR3: CAWSAGPNSNQPQHF. CDR3 sequence (DNA): TGTGCCTGGAGCGCAGGACCCAATAGCAATCAGCCCCAGCATTTT.

By its share, this clonotype is medium-sized (0.01 to 0.1%). The chain is built from TRBV28 and TRBJ2-6; tentatively, D is TRBD1 (5 bases). Per germline, CDR1 MDHEN and CDR2 SYDVKM. The CDR3 has 16 residues. V dropped 8 bases and J dropped 2 bases, with 16 bases sitting between them. This CDR3 is CASAGMVHTGANVLTF. CDR3 coding DNA: TGTGCCAGCGCAGGGATGGTTCATACTGGGGCCAACGTCCTGACTTTC.

V usage is TRBV10-3 and J usage is TRBJ2-1, with 14 bases aligning to TRBD2. Trimming removed 6 bases from V and 7 bases from J; junction bases left unmatched: 11. Germline CDR1 reads ENHRY; CDR2 reads SYGVKD. There are 17 residues in the CDR3. CDR3 in DNA: TGTGCCATCAGCATAGGACTAGCGGGGGGTTCAGGGAATGAGCAGTTCTTC. This sequence encodes CAISIGLAGGSGNEQFF.

This clonotype was observed at least ten times. This chain links TRBV4-2 with TRBJ2-2, with 13 bases matching TRBD2. Unmatched junction bases numbered 7, after V lost 1 base and J lost 5 bases. The CDR3 extends over 18 amino acids. Germline values: CDR1 LGHNA, CDR2 YNFKEQ. CDR3 sequence reads: CASSQATSGGAGTGELFF. The CDR3 DNA follows: TGTGCCAGCAGCCAAGCAACTAGCGGGGGGGCCGGGACCGGGGAGCTGTTTTTT.

This clonotype occurred many times. The genes are TRBV10-3 and TRBJ1-2; D possibly corresponds to TRBD1 (6 bases). CDR1 and CDR2 (germline): ENHRY, SYGVKD. Trimming removed 10 bases at V and 4 bases at J, with 10 bases between. This CDR3 is 11 amino acids long. CDR3 sequence (DNA): TGTGCCACGGACAGCGGCTATGGCTACACCTTC. This codes for CATDSGYGYTF.

The J gene is TRBJ1-5, the V gene TRBV20-1; 9 nucleotides align to TRBD1. This CDR3 region has 16 residues. After removal of 6 bases from V and 4 bases from J, the junction contained 13 bases not matched to a gene. Germline CDR1 is DFQATT and CDR2 is SNEGSKA (reference sequence). CDR3: CSAIAGTGFGNQPQHF. The CDR3 nucleotides are TGCAGTGCGATAGCCGGGACAGGGTTTGGGAATCAGCCCCAGCATTTT.

This clonotype was picked up many times. The V and J genes are TRBV4-2 and TRBJ2-3; no reliable D call. CDR3 length: 15 residues. CDR1 and CDR2 from the germline V gene are LGHNA and YNFKEQ. The V end was cut by 1 base, the J end by 1 base, with 9 bases between. The CDR3 nucleotides are TGTGCCAGCAGCCAAGGTCCGACTGGCACAGATACGCAGTATTTT. Protein: CASSQGPTGTDTQYF.